A single sample gave rise to the 5 T cell receptor beta chains below, sequenced in a study of blood T cell repertoires in COVID-19. The protocol was immunoSEQ multiplex PCR, while the TCRdb copy is restricted to in-frame clones and leaves out a portion. The sample gives about 180,000 clones, less than 85% of which show up once; less than 20% is in the top ten. Sequencing was performed on PBMCs or T cells enriched from blood (not recorded which). Source of these receptors: a man aged 60 to 75 who had recovered from COVID-19.

The chain has TRBV7-2 and TRBJ2-1; possible D gene TRBD2, 7 bases. V dropped 2 bases and J dropped 15 bases, with 17 bases sitting between them. The length of the CDR3 is 13 residues. Germline V CDR1 and CDR2: SGHTA, FQGNSA. The CDR3 here is CASSLSVHRGAFF. The CDR3 DNA follows: TGTGCCAGCAGCTTATCGGTGCACCGGGGGGCGTTCTTC.

V is TRBV6-1 and J is TRBJ1-3, with 7 bases fitting TRBD1. Germline V gene sequence: CDR1 MNHNS, CDR2 SASEGT. After removal of 2 bases from V and 4 bases from J, the junction contained 5 bases not matched to a gene. This CDR3 is built from 15 residues. The CDR3 is CASSEIGRGGNTIYF. CDR3 coding DNA: TGTGCCAGCAGTGAAATCGGCAGGGGGGGAAACACCATATATTTT.

This clone was counted only a few times. This chain uses TRBV7-3 with TRBJ2-3, with 8 bases matching TRBD2. CDR3 length: 15 residues. Germline V CDR1 and CDR2: SGHTA, FQGTGA. V shed 1 base and J 5 bases; nucleotides not matched to a gene: 5. CDR3 sequence reads: CASSLIPGGQDTQYF. CDR3 in DNA: TGTGCCAGCAGCTTAATTCCGGGGGGGCAAGATACGCAGTATTTT. Full variable domain (rest looked up from reference TRBV7-3 and TRBJ2-3): GAGVSQTPSNKVTEKGKYVELRCDPISGHTALYWYRQSLGQGPEFLIYFQGTGAADDSGLPNDRFFAVRPEGSVSTLKIQRTERGDSAVYLCASSLIPGGQDTQYFGPGTRLTVL.

This clone was counted once. The sample contains more than one DNA sequence encoding this CDR3. V usage is TRBV7-2 and J usage is TRBJ2-7, with D possibly being TRBD1 (6 bases). CDR3 length equals 14 residues. The germline gives CDR1 SGHTA, CDR2 FQGNSA. V lost 0 bases and J 5 bases, leaving 11 bases between the germline ends. CDR3 region: CASSLAAGANEQYF. CDR3 nucleotide sequence: TGTGCCAGCAGCTTAGCGGCAGGGGCCAACGAGCAGTACTTC.

V usage is TRBV12-3 or TRBV12-4 and J usage is TRBJ1-3; D uncertain. Trimming cost V 5 bases and J 7 bases, with 9 bases left between them. The CDR3 spans 12 residues. CDR3: CASSPLLNTIYF. The CDR3 DNA reads as TGTGCCAGCAGTCCCCTATTGAACACCATATATTTT.